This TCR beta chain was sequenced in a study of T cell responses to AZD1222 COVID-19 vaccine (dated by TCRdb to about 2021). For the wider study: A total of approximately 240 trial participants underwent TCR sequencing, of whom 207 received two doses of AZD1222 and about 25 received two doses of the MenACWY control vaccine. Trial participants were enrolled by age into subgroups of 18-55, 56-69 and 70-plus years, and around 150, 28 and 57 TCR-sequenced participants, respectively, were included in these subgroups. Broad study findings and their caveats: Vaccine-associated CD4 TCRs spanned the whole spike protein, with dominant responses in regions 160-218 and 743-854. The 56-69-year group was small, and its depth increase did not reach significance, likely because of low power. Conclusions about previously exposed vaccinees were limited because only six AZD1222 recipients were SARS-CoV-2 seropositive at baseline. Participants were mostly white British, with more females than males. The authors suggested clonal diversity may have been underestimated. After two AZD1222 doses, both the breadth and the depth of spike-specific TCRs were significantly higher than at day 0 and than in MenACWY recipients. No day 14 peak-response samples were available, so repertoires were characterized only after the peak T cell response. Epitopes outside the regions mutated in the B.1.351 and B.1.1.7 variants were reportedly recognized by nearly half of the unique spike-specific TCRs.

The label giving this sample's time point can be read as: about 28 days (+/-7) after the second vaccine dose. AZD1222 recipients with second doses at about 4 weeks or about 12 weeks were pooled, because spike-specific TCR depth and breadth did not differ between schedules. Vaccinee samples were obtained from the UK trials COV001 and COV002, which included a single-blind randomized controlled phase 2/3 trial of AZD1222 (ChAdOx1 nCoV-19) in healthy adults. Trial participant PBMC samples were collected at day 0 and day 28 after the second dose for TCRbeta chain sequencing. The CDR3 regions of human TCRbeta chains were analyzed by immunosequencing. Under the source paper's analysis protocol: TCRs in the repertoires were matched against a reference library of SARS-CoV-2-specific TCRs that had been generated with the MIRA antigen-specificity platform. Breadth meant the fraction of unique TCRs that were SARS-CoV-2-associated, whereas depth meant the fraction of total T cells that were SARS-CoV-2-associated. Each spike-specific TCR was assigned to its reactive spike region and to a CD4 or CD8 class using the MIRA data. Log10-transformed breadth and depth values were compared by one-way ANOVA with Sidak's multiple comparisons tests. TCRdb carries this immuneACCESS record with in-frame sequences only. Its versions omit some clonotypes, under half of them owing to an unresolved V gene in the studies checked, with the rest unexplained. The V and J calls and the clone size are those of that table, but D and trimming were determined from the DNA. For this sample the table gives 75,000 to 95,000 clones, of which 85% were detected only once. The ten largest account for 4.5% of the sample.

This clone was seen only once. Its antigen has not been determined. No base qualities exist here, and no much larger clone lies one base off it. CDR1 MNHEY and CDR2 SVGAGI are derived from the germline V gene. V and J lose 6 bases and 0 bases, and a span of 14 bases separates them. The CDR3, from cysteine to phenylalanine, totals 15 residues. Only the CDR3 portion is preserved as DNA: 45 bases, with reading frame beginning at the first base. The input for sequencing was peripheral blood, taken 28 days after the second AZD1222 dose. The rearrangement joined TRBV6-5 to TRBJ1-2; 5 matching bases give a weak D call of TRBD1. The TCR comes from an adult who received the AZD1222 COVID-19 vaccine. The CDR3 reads CASRITGATNYGYTF. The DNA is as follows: TGTGCCAGCAGGATAACAGGAGCCACTAACTATGGCTACACCTTC.